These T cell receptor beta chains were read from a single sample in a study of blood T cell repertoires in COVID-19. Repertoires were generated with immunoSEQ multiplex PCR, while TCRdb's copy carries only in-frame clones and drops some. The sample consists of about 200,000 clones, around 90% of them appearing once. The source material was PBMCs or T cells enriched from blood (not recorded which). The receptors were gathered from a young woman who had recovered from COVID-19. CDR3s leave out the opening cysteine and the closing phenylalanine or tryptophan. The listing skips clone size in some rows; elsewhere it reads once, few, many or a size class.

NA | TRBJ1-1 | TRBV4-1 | ASSQDSSAGGREAF
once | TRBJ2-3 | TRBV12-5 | ASGLGHDTDTQY
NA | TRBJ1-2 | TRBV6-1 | ASSEATAYGYT
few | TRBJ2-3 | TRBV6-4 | ASSGGAEDTQY
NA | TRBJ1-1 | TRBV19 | ASSIKGGNTEAF
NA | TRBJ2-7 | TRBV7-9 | ASSFGLGPYEQY
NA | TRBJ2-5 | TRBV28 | ASSLYDTRLDQETQY
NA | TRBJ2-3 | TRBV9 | ASSVELAGLVSTDTQY
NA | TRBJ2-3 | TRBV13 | ASSLEWGGPADTQY
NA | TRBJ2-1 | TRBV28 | ASATGASGGYNEQF
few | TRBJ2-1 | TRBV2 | ASSPWELAGAYEQF
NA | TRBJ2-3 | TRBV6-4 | ASSGGATDTQY
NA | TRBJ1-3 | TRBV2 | ASSPWTGAGNTIY
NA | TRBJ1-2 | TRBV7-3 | ASSLLQGKGGYT
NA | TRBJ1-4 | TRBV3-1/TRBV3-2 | ASSPGGNEKLF
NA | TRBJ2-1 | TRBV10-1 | ASSDLTPRNEQF
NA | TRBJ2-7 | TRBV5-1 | ASSSSAGTGTYEQY
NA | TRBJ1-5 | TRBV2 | ASTGTGSQH
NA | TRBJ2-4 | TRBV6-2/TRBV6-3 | ASSTGLAGGLAKNIQY
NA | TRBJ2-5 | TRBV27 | ASEKTQY
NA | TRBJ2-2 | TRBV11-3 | ASSRGPASGELF
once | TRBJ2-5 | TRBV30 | AWSRLAGAQETQY
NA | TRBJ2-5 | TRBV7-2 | ASSLEGGRETQY
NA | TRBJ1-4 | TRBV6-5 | ASGRIGEKLF
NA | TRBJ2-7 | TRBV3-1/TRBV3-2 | ASSQAVGQGAYEQY
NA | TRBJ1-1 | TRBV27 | ASSLRHRGQKAF
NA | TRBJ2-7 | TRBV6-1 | ASSAGQGKRPYEQY
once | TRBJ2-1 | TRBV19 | ASSTGGSEQF
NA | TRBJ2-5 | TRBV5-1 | ASSPGLAGGQETQY
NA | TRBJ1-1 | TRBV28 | ASSLGDRDAKMVNTEAF
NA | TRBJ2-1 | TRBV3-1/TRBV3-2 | ASSPVEGQGDNEQF
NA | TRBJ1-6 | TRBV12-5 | ASGWGGGYNSPLH
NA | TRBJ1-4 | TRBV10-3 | AISETGATNEKLF
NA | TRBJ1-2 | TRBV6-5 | ASSPLAQRDGYT
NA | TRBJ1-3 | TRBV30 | AWKWGHGNTIY
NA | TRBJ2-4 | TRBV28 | ASKGGPKKNIQY
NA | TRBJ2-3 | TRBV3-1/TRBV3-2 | ASSQGGLAGASTDTQY
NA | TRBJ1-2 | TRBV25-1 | ASSDPQGAGGYT
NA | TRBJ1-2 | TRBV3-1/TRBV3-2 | ASSQRWTGTFRGYT
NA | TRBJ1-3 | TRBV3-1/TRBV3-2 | ASSQDTVSGNTIY
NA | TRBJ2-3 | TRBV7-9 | ASSLSARDTQY
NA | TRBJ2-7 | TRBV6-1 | ASSELGQY
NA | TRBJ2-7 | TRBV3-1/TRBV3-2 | ASSQWGGDGEQY
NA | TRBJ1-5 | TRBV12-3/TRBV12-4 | ASSFTGDQPQH
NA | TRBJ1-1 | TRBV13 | ASSKGDRDSGVTEAF
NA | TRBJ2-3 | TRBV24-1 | ATSDPVDRAASTDTQY
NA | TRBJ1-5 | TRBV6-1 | ASSEVTGGYQPQH
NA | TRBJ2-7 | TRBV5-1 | ASSLEPGYSYEQY
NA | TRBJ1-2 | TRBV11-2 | ASSLDRGNYGYT
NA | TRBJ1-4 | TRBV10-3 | AISESRTGINEKLF
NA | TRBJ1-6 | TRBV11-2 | ASSLETRAGHLNSPLH
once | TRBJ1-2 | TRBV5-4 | ASSTRSGVYGYT
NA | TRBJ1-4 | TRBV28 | ASSLSGSRREKLF
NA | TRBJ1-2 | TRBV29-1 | SVTGGVDYGYT
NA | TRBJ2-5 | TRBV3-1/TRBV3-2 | ASNRGGQGDFETQY
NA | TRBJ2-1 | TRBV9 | ASSVDYISYNEQF
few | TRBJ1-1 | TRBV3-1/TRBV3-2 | ASSQDGVPNTEAF